This T cell receptor (beta chain) stems from a study of cytomegalovirus exposure and HLA in healthy donors. Study conclusions and caveats: Analysis performed later showed TCR beta chains linked to HLA being more clonally expanded than equally common others.

Per germline, CDR1 MNHEY and CDR2 SMNVEV (reference sequence). The CDR3 sequence is 17 residues long. V was pared by 5 bases and J by 4 bases, with 11 bases of the junction left unmatched. The count of this clone is one. The antigen is undetermined. The study ran its PCR with 60 Vbeta and 13 Jbeta primers. Sequencing used immunoSEQ multiplex PCR; TCRdb keeps in-frame clones, though not all of them. The table includes roughly 150,000 clones, approximately 78% detected once. The TCR was taken from a male donor in good health and CMV-seronegative. Sequencing was carried out using PBMCs. V gene TRBV27 combines with J gene TRBJ2-3; 11 bases are shared with TRBD2. The CDR3 DNA sequence: TGTGCCAGCAGTCCACTACAGACTAGCGGGGAGGCAGATACGCAGTATTTT. As protein: CASSPLQTSGEADTQYF.